This T cell receptor beta chain was profiled in a study of tumor-infiltrating lymphocytes in oesophageal squamous cell carcinoma. The CDR3 runs to 16 residues. V shed 0 bases and J shed 5 bases, with 15 bases lying between them. CDR1 and CDR2 from the germline V gene are SGHKS and YYEKEE (reference sequence). A single record per CDR3 protein comes from TCRdb applying MiXCR to the PCR reads. The sample has 14,000 or so distinct CDR3 sequences; 50% are singletons. The clonotype comes from a male donor with esophageal squamous cell carcinoma. The material sequenced was blood. The chain combines TRBV5-5 with TRBJ2-1; D may be TRBD2 (5 bases). This CDR3 is CASSLALTGLHNEQFF. The CDR3 coding sequence is TGTGCCAGCAGCTTGGCCCTTACGGGGTTACACAATGAGCAGTTCTTC.